This TCR beta chain was profiled in a study of blood T cell repertoires in COVID-19. In the study overall: Acute-phase and convalescent COVID-19 samples originated in the United States, Italy and Spain. PBMCs, B-cell-depleted T cells, or T cells provided the cDNA or gDNA that made up the material.

Original data processing: Counts of nucleated cells, estimated from reference gene primer amplification, were obtained. Data came from immunoSEQ multiplex PCR; TCRdb stores just in-frame clones and leaves some out. The V and J calls and clone size come from that table; D and trimming were worked out from the DNA. Of some 150,000 clones listed, 84% are singletons. V was cut by 0 bases and J by 5 bases, with 17 bases left in between. The germline V gene encodes CDR1 SGHRS and CDR2 YFSETQ. The CDR3 runs to 17 residues. The sequenced material came from peripheral blood. The clonotype was recovered from a human donor in a cohort sampled during active COVID-19. The V gene is TRBV5-1, the J gene TRBJ2-2; D might be TRBD2 (6 bases). The chain's CDR3 is CASSLATGLASTGELFF. CDR3 sequence (DNA): TGCGCCAGCAGCTTGGCCACCGGCCTAGCGAGTACCGGGGAGCTGTTTTTT. The full variable domain, with the rest looked up from reference TRBV5-1 and TRBJ2-2, is KAGVTQTPRYLIKTRGQQVTLSCSPISGHRSVSWYQQTPGQGLQFLFEYFSETQRNKGNFPGRFSGRQFSNSRSEMNVSTLELGDSALYLCASSLATGLASTGELFFGEGSRLTVL.